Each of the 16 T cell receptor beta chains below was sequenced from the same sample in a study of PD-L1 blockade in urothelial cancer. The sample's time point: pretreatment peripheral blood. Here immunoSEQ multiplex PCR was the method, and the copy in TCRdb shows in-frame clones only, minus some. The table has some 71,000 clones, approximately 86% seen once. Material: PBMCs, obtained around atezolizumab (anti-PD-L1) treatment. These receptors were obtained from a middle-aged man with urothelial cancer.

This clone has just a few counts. The CDR3 region is CASSQGGSYEQYF. DNA for the CDR3: TGTGCCAGCAGCCAGGGGGGCTCCTACGAGCAGTACTTC. The chain has TRBV11-1 and TRBJ2-7, with TRBD1 as a possible D gene (7 bases). The CDR3 extends over 13 amino acids. From germline, CDR1 is SGHAT and CDR2 FQDESV (reference sequence). V gave up 5 bases and J gave up 0 bases, with 8 bases separating them.

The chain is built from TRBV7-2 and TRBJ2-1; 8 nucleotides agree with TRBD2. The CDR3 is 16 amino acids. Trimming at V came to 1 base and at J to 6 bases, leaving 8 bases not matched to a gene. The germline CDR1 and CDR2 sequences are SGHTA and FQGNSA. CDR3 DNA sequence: TGTGCCAGCAGCTTAGTAGCAGCGGGAGTTCGCAATGAGCAGTTCTTC. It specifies CASSLVAAGVRNEQFF.

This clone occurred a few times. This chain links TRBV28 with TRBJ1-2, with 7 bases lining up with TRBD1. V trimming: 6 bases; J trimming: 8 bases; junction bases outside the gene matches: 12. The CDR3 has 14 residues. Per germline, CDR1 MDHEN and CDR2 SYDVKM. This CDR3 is CASRPRGEPTGYTF. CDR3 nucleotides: TGTGCCAGCAGACCCAGGGGGGAGCCAACGGGCTACACCTTC.

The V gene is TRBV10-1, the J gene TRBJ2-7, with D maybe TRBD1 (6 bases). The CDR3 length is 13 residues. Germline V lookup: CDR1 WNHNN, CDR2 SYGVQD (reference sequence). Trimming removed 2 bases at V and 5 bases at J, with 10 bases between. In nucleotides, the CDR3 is TGCGCCAGCAGTGAGGCAGGGGAAGACGAGCAGTACTTC. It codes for CASSEAGEDEQYF.

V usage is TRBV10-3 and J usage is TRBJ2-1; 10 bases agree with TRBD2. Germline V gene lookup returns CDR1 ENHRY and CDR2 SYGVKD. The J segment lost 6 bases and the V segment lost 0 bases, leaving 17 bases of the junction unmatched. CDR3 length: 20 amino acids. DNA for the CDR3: TGTGCCATCAGTGAGTCTGGGCGTAACCTAGCGGGAGTAAGGGGCAATGAGCAGTTCTTC. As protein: CAISESGRNLAGVRGNEQFF.

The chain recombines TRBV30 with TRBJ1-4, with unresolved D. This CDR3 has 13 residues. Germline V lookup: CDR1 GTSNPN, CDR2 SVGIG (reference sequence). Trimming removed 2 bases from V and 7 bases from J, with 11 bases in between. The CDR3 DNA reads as TGTGCCTGGAGTCCTACCCGAAGTGAAAAACTGTTTTTT. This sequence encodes CAWSPTRSEKLFF.

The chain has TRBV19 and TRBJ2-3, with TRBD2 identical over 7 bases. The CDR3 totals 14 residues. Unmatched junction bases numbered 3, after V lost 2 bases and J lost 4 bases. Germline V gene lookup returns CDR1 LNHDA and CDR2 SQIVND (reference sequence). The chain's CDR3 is CASSISGGSDTQYF. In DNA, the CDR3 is TGTGCCAGTAGTATATCGGGGGGTTCAGATACGCAGTATTTT. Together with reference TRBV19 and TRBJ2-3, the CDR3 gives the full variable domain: DGGITQSPKYLFRKEGQNVTLSCEQNLNHDAMYWYRQDPGQGLRLIYYSQIVNDFQKGDIAEGYSVSREKKESFPLTVTSAQKNPTAFYLCASSISGGSDTQYFGPGTRLTVL.

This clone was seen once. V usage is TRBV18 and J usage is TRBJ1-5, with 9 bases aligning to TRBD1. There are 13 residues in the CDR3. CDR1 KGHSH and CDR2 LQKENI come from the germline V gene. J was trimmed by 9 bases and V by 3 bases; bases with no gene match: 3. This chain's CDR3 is CASSPDRGRPQHF. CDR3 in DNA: TGTGCCAGCTCACCTGACAGGGGGAGGCCCCAGCATTTT.

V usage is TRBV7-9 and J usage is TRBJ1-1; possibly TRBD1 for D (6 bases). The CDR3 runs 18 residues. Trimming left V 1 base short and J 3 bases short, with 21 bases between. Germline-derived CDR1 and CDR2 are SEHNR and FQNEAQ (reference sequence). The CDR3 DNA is TGTGCCAGCAGCTTAGGAAGCCTCCGGGACACCATGGACACTGAAGCTTTCTTT. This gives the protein CASSLGSLRDTMDTEAFF.

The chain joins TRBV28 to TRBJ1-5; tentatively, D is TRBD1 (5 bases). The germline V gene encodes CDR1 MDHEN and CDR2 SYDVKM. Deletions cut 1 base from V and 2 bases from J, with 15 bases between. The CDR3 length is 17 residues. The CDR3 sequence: CASSLSQAPRGNQPQHF. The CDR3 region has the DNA TGTGCCAGCAGTTTATCACAGGCGCCGAGAGGCAATCAGCCCCAGCATTTT.

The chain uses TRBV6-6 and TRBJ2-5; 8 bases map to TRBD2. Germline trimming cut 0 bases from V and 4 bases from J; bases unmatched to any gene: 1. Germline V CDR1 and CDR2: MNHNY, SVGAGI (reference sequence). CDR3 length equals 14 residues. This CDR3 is CASSYSRGGETQYF. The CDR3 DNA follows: TGTGCCAGCAGTTACTCCCGGGGGGGAGAGACCCAGTACTTC.

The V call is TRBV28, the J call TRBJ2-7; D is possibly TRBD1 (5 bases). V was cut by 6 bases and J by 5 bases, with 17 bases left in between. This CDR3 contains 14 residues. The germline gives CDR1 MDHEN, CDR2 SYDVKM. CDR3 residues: CASSPDILGHEQYF. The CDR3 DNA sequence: TGTGCCAGCAGCCCGGACATCCTAGGTCACGAGCAGTACTTC.

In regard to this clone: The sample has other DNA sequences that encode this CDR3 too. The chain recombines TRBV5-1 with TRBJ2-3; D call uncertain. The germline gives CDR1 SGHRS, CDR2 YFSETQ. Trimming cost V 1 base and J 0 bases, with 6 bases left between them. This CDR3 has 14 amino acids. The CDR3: CASSLTGSTDTQYF. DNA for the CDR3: TGCGCCAGCAGCTTGACGGGTAGCACAGATACGCAGTATTTT.

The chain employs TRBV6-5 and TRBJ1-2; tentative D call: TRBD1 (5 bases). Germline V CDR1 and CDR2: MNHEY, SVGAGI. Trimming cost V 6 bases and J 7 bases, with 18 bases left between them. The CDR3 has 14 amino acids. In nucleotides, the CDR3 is TGTGCCAGCAGCCAATCCTGGGGGGGGTTTGGCTACACCTTC. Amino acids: CASSQSWGGFGYTF.

The CDR3 DNA reads as TGTGCCAGCTCACCAGGAGGGCGGGAGCAGCCCCAGCATTTT. It is translated as CASSPGGREQPQHF. The gene calls are TRBV18 and TRBJ1-5; no clear D gene. This CDR3 region has 14 residues. Germline assignment: CDR1 KGHSH and CDR2 LQKENI. The V gene lost 2 bases and the J gene lost 7 bases, with 12 bases spanning the gap. The full variable domain, rest sourced from reference TRBV18 and TRBJ1-5, is NAGVMQNPRHLVRRRGQEARLRCSPMKGHSHVYWYRQLPEEGLKFMVYLQKENIIDESGMPKERFSAEFPKEGPSILRIQQVVRGDSAAYFCASSPGGREQPQHFGDGTRLSIL.

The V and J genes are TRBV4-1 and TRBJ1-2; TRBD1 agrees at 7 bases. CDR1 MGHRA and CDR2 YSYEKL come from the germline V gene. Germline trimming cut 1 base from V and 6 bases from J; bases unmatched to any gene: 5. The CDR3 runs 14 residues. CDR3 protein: CASSQVKGADGYTF. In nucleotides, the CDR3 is TGCGCCAGCAGCCAAGTGAAGGGGGCGGATGGCTACACCTTC.